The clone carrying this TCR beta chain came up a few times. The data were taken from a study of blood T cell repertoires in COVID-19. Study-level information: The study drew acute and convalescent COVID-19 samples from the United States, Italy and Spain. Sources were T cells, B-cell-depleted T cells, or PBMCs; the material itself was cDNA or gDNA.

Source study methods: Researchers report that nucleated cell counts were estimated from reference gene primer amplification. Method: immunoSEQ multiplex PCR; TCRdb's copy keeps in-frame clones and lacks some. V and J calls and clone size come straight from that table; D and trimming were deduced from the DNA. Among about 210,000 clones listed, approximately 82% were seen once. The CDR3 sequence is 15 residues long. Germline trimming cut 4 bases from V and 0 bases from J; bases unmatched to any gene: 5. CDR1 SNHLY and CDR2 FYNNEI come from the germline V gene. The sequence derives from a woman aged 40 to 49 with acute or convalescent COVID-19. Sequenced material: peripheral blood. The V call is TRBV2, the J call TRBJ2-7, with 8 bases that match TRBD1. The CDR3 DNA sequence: TGTGCCAGCAGTGGCGGACAGGGCGACTCCTACGAGCAGTACTTC. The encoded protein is CASSGGQGDSYEQYF. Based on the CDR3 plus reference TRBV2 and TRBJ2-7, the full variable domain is EPEVTQTPSHQVTQMGQEVILRCVPISNHLYFYWYRQILGQKVEFLVSFYNNEISEKSEIFDDQFSVERPDGSNFTLKIRSTKLEDSAMYFCASSGGQGDSYEQYFGPGTRLTVT.